This TCR beta chain was sequenced in a study of monozygotic twins with inflammatory bowel disease. Study results and caveats: Support was absent for any single strong signal or clonotype linked to IBD.

No T cells were sorted before total RNA was taken from whole blood. Template switching was used to attach UMIs, which incorporated a 6-nucleotide sample barcode. From its re-call of the 5' RACE reads, TCRdb lists each CDR3 protein once, without DNA. This sample's table reports approximately 420,000 distinct CDR3 sequences. Points on this clonotype: What it recognizes is unknown.

The source is a human donor with ulcerative colitis or Crohn's disease, or a healthy co-twin of an affected twin (not recorded which). The specimen sequenced was blood.

CDR3 region: CASNGGSGADTQYF. This chain connects TRBV7-3 to TRBJ2-3; TCRdb's D call, TRBD2, is unchecked because there is no DNA. Germline loops: CDR1 SGHTA, CDR2 FQGTGA. The CDR3 sequence is 14 residues long.